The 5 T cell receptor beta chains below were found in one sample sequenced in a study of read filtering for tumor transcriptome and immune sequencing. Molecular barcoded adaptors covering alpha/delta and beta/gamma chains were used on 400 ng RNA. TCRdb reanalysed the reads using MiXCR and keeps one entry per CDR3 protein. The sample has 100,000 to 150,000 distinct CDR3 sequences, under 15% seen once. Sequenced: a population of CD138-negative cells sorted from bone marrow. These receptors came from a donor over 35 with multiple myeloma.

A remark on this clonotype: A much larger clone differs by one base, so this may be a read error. The CDR3 DNA is TGTACCAGCTCACCTCCGGTGGGCTACGAGCAGTACTTC. Protein sequence: CTSSPPVGYEQYF. The rearrangement links TRBV18 to TRBJ2-7; unclear D gene. The CDR3 is 13 residues long. CDR1 KGHSH and CDR2 LQKENI come from the germline V gene.

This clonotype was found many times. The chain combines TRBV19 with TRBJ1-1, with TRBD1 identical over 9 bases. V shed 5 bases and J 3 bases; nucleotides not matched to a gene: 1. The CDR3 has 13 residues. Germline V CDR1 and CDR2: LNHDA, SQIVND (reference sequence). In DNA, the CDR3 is TGTGCCAGTAGTCGGACAGGGGACACTGAAGCTTTCTTT. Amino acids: CASSRTGDTEAFF.

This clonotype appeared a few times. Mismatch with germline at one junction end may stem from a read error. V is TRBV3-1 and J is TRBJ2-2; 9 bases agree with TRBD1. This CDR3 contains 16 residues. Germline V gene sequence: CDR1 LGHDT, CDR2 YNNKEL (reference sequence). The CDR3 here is CASRPPGTGNAGELFF. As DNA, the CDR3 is TGTGCCAGCAGGCCCCCCGGGACAGGGAACGCCGGGGAGCTGTTTTTT.

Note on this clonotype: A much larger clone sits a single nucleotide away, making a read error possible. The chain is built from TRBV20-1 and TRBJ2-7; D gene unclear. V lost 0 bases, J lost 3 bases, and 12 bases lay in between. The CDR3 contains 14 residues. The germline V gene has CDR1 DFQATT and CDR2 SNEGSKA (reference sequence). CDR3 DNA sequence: TGCAGTGCTAGAGATCAAGGAAGGGTCTACGAGCAGTACTTC. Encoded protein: CSARDQGRVYEQYF.

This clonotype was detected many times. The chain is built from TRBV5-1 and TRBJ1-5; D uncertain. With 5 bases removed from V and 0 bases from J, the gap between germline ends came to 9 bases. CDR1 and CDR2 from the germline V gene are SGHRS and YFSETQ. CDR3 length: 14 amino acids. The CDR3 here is CASRYDDSNQPQHF. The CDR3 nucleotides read TGCGCCAGCAGATACGACGATAGCAATCAGCCCCAGCATTTT.